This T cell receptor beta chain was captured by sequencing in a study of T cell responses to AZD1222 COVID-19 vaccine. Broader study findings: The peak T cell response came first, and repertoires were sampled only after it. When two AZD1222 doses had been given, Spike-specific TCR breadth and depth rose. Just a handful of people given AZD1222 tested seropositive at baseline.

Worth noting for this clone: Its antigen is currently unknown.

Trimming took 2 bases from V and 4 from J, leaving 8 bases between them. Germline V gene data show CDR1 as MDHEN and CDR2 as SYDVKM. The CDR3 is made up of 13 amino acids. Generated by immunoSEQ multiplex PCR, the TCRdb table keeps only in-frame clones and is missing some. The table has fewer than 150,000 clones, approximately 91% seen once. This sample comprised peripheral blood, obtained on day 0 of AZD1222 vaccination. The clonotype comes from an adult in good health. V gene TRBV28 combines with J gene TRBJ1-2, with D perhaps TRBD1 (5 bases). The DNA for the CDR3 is TGTGCCAGCAGTTTACGGGGGATCTATGGCTACACCTTC. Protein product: CASSLRGIYGYTF.